This T cell receptor beta chain was retrieved from a study of blood T cell repertoires in COVID-19. Study summary: Specimens from acute and convalescent COVID-19 originated in the United States, Italy and Spain.

In the authors' workflow: From reference gene primer amplification, estimates of nucleated cell counts were derived. The repertoire was sequenced with immunoSEQ multiplex PCR; TCRdb's copy has only in-frame clones and lacks some. V, J and clone size derive from that table, while D and trimming were established from the DNA sequence. There are 90,000 to 100,000 clones in the sample; 89% occur only once, and 2.5% to 3.5% lies in the top ten. Seattle participants joined during active infection and were tracked over time. The receptor's source is a man aged 45-60 years with COVID-19, enrolled during active disease. Sequenced sample: peripheral blood.

The CDR3 protein is CASSHGRGDTGELFF. The CDR3 DNA reads as TGTGCCAGCAGCCACGGGCGGGGAGACACCGGGGAGCTGTTTTTT. This chain uses TRBV5-4 with TRBJ2-2, with a possible D match to TRBD2 (6 bases). Looked up from germline, CDR1 is SGHNT and CDR2 is YYREEE (reference sequence). Trimming stripped 4 bases from V and 3 bases from J, with 13 bases between. This CDR3 has 15 residues.